The present TCR beta chain was sequenced within a study of T cell responses to AZD1222 COVID-19 vaccine. Study-wide results and caveats: Only 5 or 6 individuals given AZD1222 were seropositive at baseline. Regions 160-218 and 743-854 held dominance among vaccine-associated CD4 TCRs, which spanned spike. Mostly white British, mostly female donors; authors suggested clonal diversity may be underestimated.

The CDR3 extends over 14 amino acids. Germline assignment: CDR1 MNHEY and CDR2 SVGAGI. Trimming removed 2 bases from V and 0 bases from J, with 5 bases in between. In regard to this clone: Its antigen is unidentified.

Clones were sequenced by immunoSEQ multiplex PCR, and TCRdb holds only the in-frame ones, with some missing. In the table there are approximately 100,000 clones, around 94% of which are singletons. The sequence was obtained from an adult in good health. The sample in question was peripheral blood, obtained on day 0 of AZD1222 vaccination. The chain recombines TRBV6-5 with TRBJ1-3; no definite D call. As DNA, the CDR3 is TGTGCCAGCAGTTACGGCGACTCTGGAAACACCATATATTTT. Encoded protein: CASSYGDSGNTIYF.